This passage covers 18 T cell receptor beta chains from one sample sequenced in a study of blood T cell repertoires in COVID-19. The data were produced by immunoSEQ multiplex PCR, yet TCRdb's version contains in-frame clones alone and is incomplete. The sample contains about 430,000 clones, around nine tenths of which appear only once. What was sequenced was PBMCs or T cells enriched from blood (not recorded which). The receptor set was obtained from a woman younger than 30 who had been exposed to COVID-19.

CDR3: CSASSQEASGRGLEQFF. The CDR3, as DNA: TGCAGTGCTAGTAGCCAGGAAGCTAGCGGGAGAGGTCTTGAGCAGTTCTTC. V is TRBV20-1 and J is TRBJ2-1; the match to TRBD2 covers 10 bases. Looked up from germline, CDR1 is DFQATT and CDR2 is SNEGSKA (reference sequence). V was pared by 3 bases and J by 9 bases, with 17 bases of the junction left unmatched. There are 17 residues in the CDR3.

The chain is built from TRBV30 and TRBJ1-6; TRBD1 aligns across 7 bases. The CDR3 loop spans 13 amino acids. The J segment lost 10 bases and the V segment lost 3 bases, leaving 6 bases of the junction unmatched. Per the germline V gene, CDR1 is GTSNPN and CDR2 is SVGIG (reference sequence). This CDR3 is CAWSLPGGSPLHF. In nucleotides, the CDR3 is TGTGCCTGGAGCCTCCCAGGGGGATCACCCCTCCACTTT.

The chain has TRBV6-2 or TRBV6-3 and TRBJ1-1, with TRBD1 matching 7 bases. The germline V gene has CDR1 MNHEY and CDR2 SVGEGT. The CDR3 loop spans 15 amino acids. The J segment lost 0 bases and the V segment lost 6 bases, leaving 7 bases of the junction unmatched. In nucleotides, the CDR3 is TGTGCCAGCAGCGCCGGGACAGACTTGAACACTGAAGCTTTCTTT. The encoded protein is CASSAGTDLNTEAFF.

The genes are TRBV9 and TRBJ2-3; 9 bases line up with TRBD2. Germline V gives CDR1 SGDLS, CDR2 YYNGEE. The trim removed 5 bases at V and 2 bases at J, leaving 6 bases unmatched. This CDR3 region has 15 residues. CDR3 nucleotide sequence: TGTGCCAGCAGTGCTAGCGGGGCCCCCACAGATACGCAGTATTTT. This translates into CASSASGAPTDTQYF.

The chain employs TRBV5-1 and TRBJ2-7, with D possibly matching TRBD1 (6 bases). CDR3 length: 12 amino acids. The germline V and J ends were trimmed by 0 bases and 6 bases, with 7 bases remaining between them. Germline V gene sequence: CDR1 SGHRS, CDR2 YFSETQ. The CDR3 coding sequence is TGCGCCAGCAGCTTGGACAGGGTCGAGCAGTACTTC. Translating gives CASSLDRVEQYF.

V gene TRBV27 combines with J gene TRBJ1-5, with unresolved D. Germline V gives CDR1 MNHEY, CDR2 SMNVEV (reference sequence). The ends were cut back, 1 base at V and 6 bases at J, with 7 bases in the middle. The CDR3 covers 13 residues. CDR3 in DNA: TGTGCCAGCAGTTTATTTTCGGGTCAGCCCCAGCATTTT. Translating gives CASSLFSGQPQHF.

The chain links TRBV5-5 to TRBJ2-5; no clear D. Germline V gene data show CDR1 as SGHKS and CDR2 as YYEKEE (reference sequence). The CDR3 contains 13 residues. Trimming cost V 0 bases and J 2 bases, with 5 bases left between them. The CDR3 protein is CASSLVPQETQYF. CDR3 in DNA: TGTGCCAGCAGCTTGGTTCCTCAAGAGACCCAGTACTTC.

V is TRBV7-9 and J is TRBJ2-5; TRBD1 matches at 8 bases. The CDR3 extends over 15 amino acids. After removal of 5 bases from V and 0 bases from J, the junction contained 5 bases not matched to a gene. CDR1 and CDR2 from the germline V gene are SEHNR and FQNEAQ (reference sequence). The CDR3 reads CASSPRQGYQETQYF. As DNA, the CDR3 is TGTGCCAGCAGCCCAAGACAGGGGTACCAAGAGACCCAGTACTTC.

The chain is built from TRBV5-6 and TRBJ1-6; 10 nucleotides align to TRBD1. Germline CDR1 is SGHDT and CDR2 is YYEEEE. This CDR3 spans 17 amino acids. V gave up 4 bases and J gave up 5 bases; unmatched junction bases: 9. CDR3 in DNA: TGTGCCAGCAGCATCTCCTGGACAGGGGGAAATAATTCACCCCTCCACTTT. It yields the protein CASSISWTGGNNSPLHF.

The chain links TRBV5-4 to TRBJ1-6; unclear D gene. Germline CDR1 SGHNT, CDR2 YYREEE (reference sequence). The V end was cut by 2 bases, the J end by 7 bases, with 10 bases between. This CDR3 is built from 14 residues. As DNA, the CDR3 is TGTGCCAGCAGCTTTTTTAGTTCAAATTCACCCCTCCACTTT. Protein product: CASSFFSSNSPLHF. The whole variable domain, filled in from reference TRBV5-4 and TRBJ1-6, reads ETGVTQSPTHLIKTRGQQVTLRCSSQSGHNTVSWYQQALGQGPQFIFQYYREEENGRGNFPPRFSGLQFPNYSSELNVNALELDDSALYLCASSFFSSNSPLHFGNGTRLTVT.

The chain carries TRBV28 and TRBJ1-1; no clear D gene. The CDR3 is made up of 13 amino acids. Trimming shortened V by 3 bases and J by 10 bases, and 15 bases separated the two germline ends. Germline CDR1 is MDHEN and CDR2 is SYDVKM. CDR3: CASSFRGRDRAFF. CDR3 DNA: TGTGCCAGCAGTTTTCGTGGACGGGATCGAGCTTTCTTT. Drawing the rest from reference TRBV28 and TRBJ1-1, the complete variable domain is DVKVTQSSRYLVKRTGEKVFLECVQDMDHENMFWYRQDPGLGLRLIYFSYDVKMKEKGDIPEGYSVSREKKERFSLILESASTNQTSMYLCASSFRGRDRAFFGQGTRLTVV.

The chain couples TRBV9 to TRBJ1-1; D is unclear. CDR1 and CDR2 from the germline V gene are SGDLS and YYNGEE. V lost 2 bases, J lost 0 bases, and 11 bases lay in between. The CDR3 length is 15 residues. The CDR3, as DNA: TGTGCCAGCAGCGTTGCATCGGGAATGAACACTGAAGCTTTCTTT. Protein sequence: CASSVASGMNTEAFF.

The V and J genes are TRBV18 and TRBJ1-1; TRBD1 matches 8 bases. Germline CDR1 and CDR2: KGHSH and LQKENI. The CDR3 is 14 residues long. V was clipped by 5 bases and J by 7 bases; unmatched bases: 9. CDR3: CASSVRRTGSEAFF. CDR3 in DNA: TGTGCCAGCTCAGTCCGTCGGACAGGGAGTGAAGCTTTCTTT.

The chain recombines TRBV4-2 with TRBJ2-3, with a weak D call TRBD2 (6 bases). CDR3 length: 16 amino acids. The V and J ends lost 1 base and 1 base respectively, with 12 bases between them. Germline V CDR1 and CDR2: LGHNA, YNFKEQ. The CDR3 here is CASSQAGELGTDTQYF. The CDR3 bases are TGTGCCAGCAGCCAAGCGGGGGAGCTGGGCACAGATACGCAGTATTTT.

The chain employs TRBV19 and TRBJ2-5; 13 positions match TRBD2. V lost 6 bases and J lost 9; bases outside the gene matches: 7. The length of the CDR3 is 14 residues. Germline assignment: CDR1 LNHDA and CDR2 SQIVND (reference sequence). The CDR3 nucleotides read TGTGCCAGTAGCGCCGGGACTAGCGGGATTGCCCAGTACTTC. Protein sequence: CASSAGTSGIAQYF.

The V and J genes are TRBV18 and TRBJ1-2; D uncertain. The V end lost 2 bases, the J end lost 5 bases, and 15 bases lay between the germline ends. The CDR3 is 15 residues long. CDR1 KGHSH and CDR2 LQKENI come from the germline V gene. In DNA form, the CDR3 reads TGTGCCAGCTCACCAGGAGGCGGGAGGAATTATGGCTACACCTTC. Translation gives CASSPGGGRNYGYTF.

This clone was observed a handful of times. The chain couples TRBV28 to TRBJ2-7; TRBD2 aligns across 8 bases. The V and J ends lost 8 bases and 4 bases, in that order; junction bases with no gene match: 13. The CDR3 sequence is 15 residues long. Germline loops: CDR1 MDHEN, CDR2 SYDVKM. For the CDR3, the DNA is TGTGCCAGCCACCCCCTCGGGGGGGTAGCGTACGAGCAGTACTTC. This encodes CASHPLGGVAYEQYF.

This chain joins TRBV10-3 and TRBJ2-2; D is uncertain. Per the germline V gene, CDR1 is ENHRY and CDR2 is SYGVKD. The CDR3 runs 16 residues. The germline V and J ends were trimmed by 5 bases and 5 bases, with 18 bases remaining between them. The CDR3 DNA reads TGTGCCATCAGTTCGCATCCCAGGCTGGTGACCGGGGAGCTGTTTTTT. It encodes CAISSHPRLVTGELFF.